In this sample, the clone carrying this T cell receptor (beta chain) turned up once. The antigen is not known. The sample belongs to a study of CD8 T cells in Susac syndrome. Findings of the study overall: The study acknowledged a relatively small number of individuals in its TCR sequencing and HLA analysis.

CDR3 length equals 12 residues. From germline, CDR1 is SGHNT and CDR2 YYREEE (reference sequence). V lost 3 bases and J 10 bases, leaving 11 bases between the germline ends. Random hexamers served to reverse transcribe roughly 0.45 to 1 ug RNA. The amplification used immunoSEQ multiplex PCR on TCR beta CDR3; it spanned 54 Vbeta and 13 Jbeta. TCRdb itself ran the immunoSEQ multiplex PCR reads through MiXCR, one entry per CDR3 protein. The repertoire has approximately 150,000 distinct CDR3 sequences, roughly 95% of them found once; the top ten carry 0.075% to 0.1%. The sequence was collected from a human donor in good health. Sequencing was done on a sample of CD4+ T cells from PBMCs. The V and J genes are TRBV5-4 and TRBJ2-1; possibly TRBD1 for D (5 bases). CDR3 nucleotide sequence: TGTGCCAGCAGCTCTCAGGGAAAGGAGCAGTTCTTC. Amino acid sequence: CASSSQGKEQFF.